The 11 T cell receptor beta chains below all came from one sample that was sequenced in a study of CD8 T cells in ankylosing spondylitis. Using its own MiXCR run on the 5' RACE reads, TCRdb lists one record per CDR3 protein. The table lists 150,000 to 200,000 distinct CDR3 sequences, 13% of them singletons. Input material: blood, either unsorted or a sorted T cell fraction (not recorded which). These TCRs come from a female donor with ankylosing spondylitis or in good health (not recorded which).

This clonotype was seen repeatedly, ten times or more. V and J are TRBV12-3 or TRBV12-4 and TRBJ2-3; the D call may be TRBD1 or TRBD2 (5 bases each). The ends were cut back, 3 bases at V and 8 bases at J, with 12 bases in the middle. CDR3 length equals 13 residues. The CDR3 DNA sequence: TGTGCCAGCAGTTTCCGCCGGGGCGGTACGCAGTATTTT. The encoded protein is CASSFRRGGTQYF.

This clonotype has at least ten counts. V usage is TRBV7-2 and J usage is TRBJ1-1; 7 nucleotides line up with TRBD1. The CDR3 loop spans 14 amino acids. Germline loops: CDR1 SGHTA, CDR2 FQGNSA. The junction had 6 bases not matched to a gene; V was cut back by 5 bases and J by 3 bases. For the CDR3, the DNA is TGTGCCAGCAGCCGAGGGGGCTGGGACACTGAAGCTTTCTTT. Amino acids: CASSRGGWDTEAFF.

This clonotype was counted many times. The chain has TRBV5-1 and TRBJ1-1; TRBD1 agrees at 9 bases. The CDR3 totals 14 residues. Germline V gene sequence: CDR1 SGHRS, CDR2 YFSETQ. J lost 1 base, V lost 4 bases, and 2 bases had no gene match. The CDR3 loop reads CASSGDRENTEAFF. The CDR3, as DNA: TGCGCCAGCAGCGGGGACAGGGAGAACACTGAAGCTTTCTTT.

In its sample, this clonotype was seen many times. V is TRBV20-1 and J is TRBJ2-3, with 7 bases fitting TRBD2. CDR3 size: 14 residues. J was trimmed by 0 bases and V by 5 bases; bases with no gene match: 5. Germline CDR1 is DFQATT and CDR2 is SNEGSKA (reference sequence). The CDR3 DNA reads as TGCAGTGCTCCACTAGCGCTAAGCACAGATACGCAGTATTTT. Its translation is CSAPLALSTDTQYF.

This clonotype was counted at least ten times. V is TRBV20-1 and J is TRBJ1-6; 7 nucleotides line up with TRBD1. V dropped 3 bases and J dropped 8; count of bases not matched to a gene: 7. The CDR3 is 14 residues long. Germline values: CDR1 DFQATT, CDR2 SNEGSKA (reference sequence). DNA for the CDR3: TGCAGTGCTAGCCGGGACAGACAATATTCACCCCTCCACTTT. Translated, it gives CSASRDRQYSPLHF.

This clonotype was seen more than once but under ten times. The J gene is TRBJ2-7, the V gene TRBV6-5; D is unclear. V lost 0 bases and J 3 bases, leaving 6 bases between the germline ends. From germline, CDR1 is MNHEY and CDR2 SVGAGI. The CDR3 is made up of 13 amino acids. CDR3 in DNA: TGTGCCAGCAGTTACTCAAGGTACTACGAGCAGTACTTC. Translating gives CASSYSRYYEQYF.

The genes are TRBV20-1 and TRBJ2-1, with D maybe TRBD2 (5 bases). Germline V gene data show CDR1 as DFQATT and CDR2 as SNEGSKA (reference sequence). V was clipped by 7 bases and J by 9 bases, with 13 bases between them. The CDR3 totals 11 residues. The CDR3 coding sequence is TGCAGTGGGGGTAGCGCCCTTGAGCAGTTCTTC. It yields the protein CSGGSALEQFF.

This clonotype was detected ten times or more. V usage is TRBV28 and J usage is TRBJ2-6, with no clear D. Looked up from germline, CDR1 is MDHEN and CDR2 is SYDVKM. The V and J ends lost 3 bases and 1 base respectively, with 4 bases between them. This CDR3 spans 14 amino acids. The CDR3 nucleotides read TGTGCCAGCAGTTTTGTATCTGGGGCCAACGTCCTGACTTTC. Encoded protein: CASSFVSGANVLTF.

This chain links TRBV20-1 with TRBJ1-6; TRBD1 agrees at 9 bases. The V gene's germline CDR1 is DFQATT and CDR2 SNEGSKA (reference sequence). V gave up 6 bases and J gave up 0 bases; unmatched junction bases: 12. The CDR3 has 18 residues. The CDR3 nucleotides read TGCAGTGCCCCGATCGGACAGGGGACAAGCTCCTATAATTCACCCCTCCACTTT. It encodes CSAPIGQGTSSYNSPLHF.

A remark on this clonotype: A much larger clone is a single base away; this may be a read error. The V call is TRBV9, the J call TRBJ1-5, with 8 positions matching TRBD1. The length of the CDR3 is 15 residues. The germline CDR1 and CDR2 sequences are SGDLS and YYNGEE. The CDR3 sequence is CACSGQGRFNQPQHF. In DNA, the CDR3 is TGTGCCTGCAGCGGACAGGGACGGTTTAATCAGCCCCAGCATTTT.

The chain uses TRBV6-5 and TRBJ2-2; a weak D match, TRBD2 (6 bases). The CDR3 totals 17 residues. Trimming removed 2 bases from V and 6 bases from J, with 19 bases in between. Looked up from germline, CDR1 is MNHEY and CDR2 is SVGAGI. CDR3 nucleotides: TGTGCCAGCAGTTACCCTCGTACCGGGAGTGAGGCCGGGGAGCTGTTTTTT. It translates to CASSYPRTGSEAGELFF.